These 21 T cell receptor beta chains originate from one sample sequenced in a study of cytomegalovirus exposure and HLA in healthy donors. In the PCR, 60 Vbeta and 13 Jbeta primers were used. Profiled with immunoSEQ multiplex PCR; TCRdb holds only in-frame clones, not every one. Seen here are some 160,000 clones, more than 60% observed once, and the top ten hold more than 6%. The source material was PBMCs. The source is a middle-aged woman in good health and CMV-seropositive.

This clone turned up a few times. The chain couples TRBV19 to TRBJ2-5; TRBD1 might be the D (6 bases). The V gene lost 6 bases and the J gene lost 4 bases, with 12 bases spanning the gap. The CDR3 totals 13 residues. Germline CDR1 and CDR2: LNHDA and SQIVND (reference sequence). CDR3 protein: CASREQGRETQYF. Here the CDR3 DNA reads TGTGCCAGTAGAGAACAGGGTAGAGAGACCCAGTACTTC. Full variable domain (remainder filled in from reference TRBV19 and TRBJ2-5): DGGITQSPKYLFRKEGQNVTLSCEQNLNHDAMYWYRQDPGQGLRLIYYSQIVNDFQKGDIAEGYSVSREKKESFPLTVTSAQKNPTAFYLCASREQGRETQYFGPGTRLLVL.

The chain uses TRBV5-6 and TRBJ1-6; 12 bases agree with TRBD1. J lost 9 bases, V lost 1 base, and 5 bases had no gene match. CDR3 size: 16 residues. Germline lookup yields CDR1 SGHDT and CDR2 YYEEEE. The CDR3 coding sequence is TGTGCCAGCAGCTTGATGGGACAGGGGGCAGGTTCACCCCTCCACTTT. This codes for CASSLMGQGAGSPLHF.

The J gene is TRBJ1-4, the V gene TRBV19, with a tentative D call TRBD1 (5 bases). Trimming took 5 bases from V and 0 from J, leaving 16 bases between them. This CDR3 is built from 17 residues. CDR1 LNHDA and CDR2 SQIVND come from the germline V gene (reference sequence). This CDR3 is CASSSHSKTATNEKLFF. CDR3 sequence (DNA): TGTGCCAGTAGTTCCCACTCCAAGACAGCAACTAATGAAAAACTGTTTTTT.

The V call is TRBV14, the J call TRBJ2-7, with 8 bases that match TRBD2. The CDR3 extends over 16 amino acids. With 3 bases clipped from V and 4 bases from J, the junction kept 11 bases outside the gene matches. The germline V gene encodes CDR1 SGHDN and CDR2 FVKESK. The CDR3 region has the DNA TGTGCCAGCAGCCACCTCGGGGGGGCCTTCTCTTACGAGCAGTACTTC. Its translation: CASSHLGGAFSYEQYF.

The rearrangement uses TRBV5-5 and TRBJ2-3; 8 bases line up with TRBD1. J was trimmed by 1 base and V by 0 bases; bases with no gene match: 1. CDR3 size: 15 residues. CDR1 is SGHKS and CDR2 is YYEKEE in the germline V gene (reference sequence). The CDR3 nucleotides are TGTGCCAGCAGCTTGGTACAGGGGGGCACAGATACGCAGTATTTT. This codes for CASSLVQGGTDTQYF.

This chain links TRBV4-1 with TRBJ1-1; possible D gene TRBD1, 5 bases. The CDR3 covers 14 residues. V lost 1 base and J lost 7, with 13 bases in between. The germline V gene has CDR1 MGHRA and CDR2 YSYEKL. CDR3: CASSQALGAFEAFF. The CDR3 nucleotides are TGCGCCAGCAGCCAAGCCCTTGGGGCCTTTGAAGCTTTCTTT.

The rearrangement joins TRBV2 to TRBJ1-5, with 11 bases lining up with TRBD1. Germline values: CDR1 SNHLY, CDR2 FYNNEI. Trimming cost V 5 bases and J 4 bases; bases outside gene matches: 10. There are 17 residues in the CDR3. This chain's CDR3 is CASSSTPGTGGNQPQHF. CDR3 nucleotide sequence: TGTGCCAGCAGTTCAACCCCCGGGACAGGGGGTAATCAGCCCCAGCATTTT.

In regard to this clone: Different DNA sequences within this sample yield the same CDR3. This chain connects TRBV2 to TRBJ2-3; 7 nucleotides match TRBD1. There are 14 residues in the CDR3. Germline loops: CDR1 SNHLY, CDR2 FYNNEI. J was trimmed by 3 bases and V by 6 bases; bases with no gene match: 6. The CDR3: CASRTGTETDTQYF. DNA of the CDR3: TGTGCCAGCAGGACCGGGACAGAAACAGATACGCAGTATTTT.

The CDR3 region is CASSNRGLSYGYTF. CDR3 nucleotides: TGTGCCAGTAGTAACAGGGGACTTAGCTATGGCTACACCTTC. The rearrangement links TRBV19 to TRBJ1-2, with TRBD1 identical over 7 bases. Germline V CDR1 and CDR2: LNHDA, SQIVND (reference sequence). V dropped 4 bases and J dropped 4; count of bases not matched to a gene: 6. The CDR3 totals 14 residues. The full variable domain, its missing parts supplied by reference TRBV19 and TRBJ1-2, is DGGITQSPKYLFRKEGQNVTLSCEQNLNHDAMYWYRQDPGQGLRLIYYSQIVNDFQKGDIAEGYSVSREKKESFPLTVTSAQKNPTAFYLCASSNRGLSYGYTFGSGTRLTVV.

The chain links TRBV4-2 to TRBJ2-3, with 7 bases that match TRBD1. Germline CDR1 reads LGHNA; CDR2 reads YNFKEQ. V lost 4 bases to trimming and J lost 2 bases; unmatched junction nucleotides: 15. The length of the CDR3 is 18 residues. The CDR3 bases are TGTGCCAGCAGCCCCACGGCTGACAGGGTTTCATCCACAGATACGCAGTATTTT. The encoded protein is CASSPTADRVSSTDTQYF.

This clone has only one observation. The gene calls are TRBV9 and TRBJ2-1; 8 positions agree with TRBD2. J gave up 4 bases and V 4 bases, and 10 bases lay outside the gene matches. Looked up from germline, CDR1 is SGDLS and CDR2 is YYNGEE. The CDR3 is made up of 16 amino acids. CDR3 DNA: TGTGCCAGCAGCCTATCAGGCGGGGGGTGGTACAATGAGCAGTTCTTC. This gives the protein CASSLSGGGWYNEQFF.

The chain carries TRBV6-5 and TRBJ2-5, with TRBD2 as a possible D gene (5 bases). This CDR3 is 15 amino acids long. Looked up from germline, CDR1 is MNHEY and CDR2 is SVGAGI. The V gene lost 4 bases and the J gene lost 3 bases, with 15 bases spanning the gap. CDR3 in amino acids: CASSFLGRGKETQYF. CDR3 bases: TGTGCCAGCAGTTTCCTCGGACGGGGAAAAGAGACCCAGTACTTC.

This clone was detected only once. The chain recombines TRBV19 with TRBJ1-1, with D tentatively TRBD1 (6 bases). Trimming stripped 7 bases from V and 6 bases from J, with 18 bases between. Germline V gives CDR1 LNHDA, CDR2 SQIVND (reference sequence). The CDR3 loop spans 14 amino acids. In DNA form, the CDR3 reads TGTGCCAGTATGGGGAGGGGGGGGTCGCCTGAAGCTTTCTTT. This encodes CASMGRGGSPEAFF.

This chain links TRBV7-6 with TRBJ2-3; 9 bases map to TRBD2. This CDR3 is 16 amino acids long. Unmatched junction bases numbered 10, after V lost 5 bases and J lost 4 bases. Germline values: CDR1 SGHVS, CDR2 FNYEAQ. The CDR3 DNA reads TGTGCCAGCAGCCCGGTGCGGGGGGGCGGCGCAGATACGCAGTATTTT. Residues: CASSPVRGGGADTQYF.

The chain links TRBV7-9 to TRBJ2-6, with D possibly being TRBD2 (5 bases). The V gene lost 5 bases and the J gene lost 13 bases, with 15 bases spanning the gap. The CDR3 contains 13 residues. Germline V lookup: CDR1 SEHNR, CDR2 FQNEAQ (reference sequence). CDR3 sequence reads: CASSQSGMGVLTF. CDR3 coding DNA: TGTGCCAGCAGCCAAAGCGGAATGGGGGTCCTGACTTTC.

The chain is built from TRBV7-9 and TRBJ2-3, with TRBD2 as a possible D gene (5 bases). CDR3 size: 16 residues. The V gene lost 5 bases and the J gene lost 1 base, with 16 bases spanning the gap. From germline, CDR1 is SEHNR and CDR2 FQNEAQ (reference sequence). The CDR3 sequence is CASSLRLNPRTDTQYF. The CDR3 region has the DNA TGTGCCAGCAGCCTGAGACTAAACCCTCGCACAGATACGCAGTATTTT. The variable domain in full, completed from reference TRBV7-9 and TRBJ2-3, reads DTGVSQNPRHKITKRGQNVTFRCDPISEHNRLYWYRQTLGQGPEFLTYFQNEAQLEKSRLLSDRFSAERPKGSFSTLEIQRTEQGDSAMYLCASSLRLNPRTDTQYFGPGTRLTVL.

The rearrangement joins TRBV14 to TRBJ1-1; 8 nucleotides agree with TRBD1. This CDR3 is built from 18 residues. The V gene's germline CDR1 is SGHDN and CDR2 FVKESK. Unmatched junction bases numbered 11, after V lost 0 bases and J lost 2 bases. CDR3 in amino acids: CASSQEKSGTGVNTEAFF. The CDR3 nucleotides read TGTGCCAGCAGCCAAGAGAAATCCGGGACAGGCGTTAACACTGAAGCTTTCTTT.

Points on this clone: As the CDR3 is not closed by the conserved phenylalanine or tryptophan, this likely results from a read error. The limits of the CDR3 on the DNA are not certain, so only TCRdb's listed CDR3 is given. The CDR3 is CASRSQKPGG. The V and J genes are TRBV6-1 and TRBJ1-1. The CDR3 is made up of 10 amino acids, end residues included. Germline V gives CDR1 MNHNS, CDR2 SASEGT.

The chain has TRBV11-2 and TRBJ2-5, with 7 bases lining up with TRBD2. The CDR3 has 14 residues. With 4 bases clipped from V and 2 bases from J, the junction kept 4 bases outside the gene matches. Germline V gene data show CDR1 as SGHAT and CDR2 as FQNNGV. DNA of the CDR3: TGTGCCAGCAGCTGGGGGGGGGTACAAGAGACCCAGTACTTC. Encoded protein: CASSWGGVQETQYF.

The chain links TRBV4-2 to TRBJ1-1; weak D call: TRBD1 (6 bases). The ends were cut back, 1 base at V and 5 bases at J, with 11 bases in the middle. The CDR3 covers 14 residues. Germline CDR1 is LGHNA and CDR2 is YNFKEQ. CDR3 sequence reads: CASSQVGGGTEAFF. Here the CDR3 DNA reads TGTGCCAGCAGCCAAGTAGGGGGAGGGACTGAAGCTTTCTTT.

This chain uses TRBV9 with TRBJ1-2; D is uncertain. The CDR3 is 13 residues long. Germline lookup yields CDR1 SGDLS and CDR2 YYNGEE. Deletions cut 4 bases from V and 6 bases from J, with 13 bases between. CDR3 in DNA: TGTGCCAGCAGCCGGGTAGTCGTCGATGGCTACACCTTC. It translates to CASSRVVVDGYTF.